These 24 T cell receptor beta chains were sequenced from one sample in a study of blood T cell repertoires in COVID-19. Repertoires were generated with immunoSEQ multiplex PCR, while TCRdb's copy carries only in-frame clones and drops some. The table lists more than 300,000 clones, around 91% of them singletons, with under 3.5% in the top ten. The material sequenced was peripheral blood. The receptor set was obtained from a woman under 30 who had recovered from COVID-19.

This chain links TRBV30 with TRBJ1-4; unclear D gene. Trimming removed 4 bases at V and 7 bases at J, with 13 bases between. The V gene's germline CDR1 is GTSNPN and CDR2 SVGIG (reference sequence). This CDR3 is 13 amino acids long. CDR3 amino acids: CAWNEGPGEKLFF. Written as DNA, the CDR3 is TGTGCCTGGAACGAGGGCCCGGGTGAAAAACTGTTTTTT.

The CDR3 reads CASSLATGAEKLFF. CDR3 DNA: TGTGCCAGCAGCTTAGCTACAGGGGCTGAAAAACTGTTTTTT. The chain joins TRBV7-9 to TRBJ1-4; 7 bases map to TRBD1. This CDR3 is built from 14 residues. J was trimmed by 7 bases and V by 0 bases; bases with no gene match: 2. Germline CDR1 is SEHNR and CDR2 is FQNEAQ (reference sequence).

The chain carries TRBV4-3 and TRBJ2-3, with D tentatively TRBD2 (6 bases). The germline V gene has CDR1 LGHNA and CDR2 YSLEER. Trimming cost V 0 bases and J 2 bases, with 12 bases left between them. This CDR3 spans 16 amino acids. The DNA for the CDR3 is TGCGCCAGCAGCCAAGATCACCGCGGGGACACAGATACGCAGTATTTT. This translates into CASSQDHRGDTDTQYF.

The chain links TRBV4-1 to TRBJ2-7, with D perhaps TRBD2 (5 bases). The CDR3 extends over 16 amino acids. The V gene's germline CDR1 is MGHRA and CDR2 YSYEKL. V gave up 0 bases and J gave up 3 bases, with 15 bases separating them. The CDR3 here is CASSQDPDGGVYEQYV. In DNA form, the CDR3 reads TGCGCCAGCAGCCAAGACCCGGATGGAGGCGTCTACGAGCAGTACGTC.

V and J are TRBV24-1 and TRBJ1-2; TRBD1 aligns across 8 bases. Germline CDR1 reads KGHDR; CDR2 reads SFDVKD. The ends lost 5 bases at V and 14 bases at J; junction bases unmatched: 12. CDR3 length: 13 amino acids. The CDR3 nucleotides are TGTGCCACCAGTGCGGGACAGGAGCTTACTAGGACCTTC. It translates to CATSAGQELTRTF.

The chain carries TRBV4-3 and TRBJ1-6; the match to TRBD1 covers 8 bases. In germline, CDR1 is LGHNA, CDR2 YSLEER. Germline trimming cut 6 bases from V and 5 bases from J; bases unmatched to any gene: 6. CDR3 length: 15 amino acids. CDR3 region: CASRDRGYNNSPLHF. Written as DNA, the CDR3 is TGCGCCAGCAGAGACAGGGGATACAATAATTCACCCCTCCACTTT.

This chain joins TRBV7-8 and TRBJ1-1; D gene uncertain. Deletions cut 3 bases from V and 1 base from J, with 6 bases between. The CDR3 loop spans 13 amino acids. CDR1 SGHVS and CDR2 FQNEAQ come from the germline V gene. CDR3 loop: CASSFRGNTEAFF. CDR3 sequence (DNA): TGTGCCAGCAGCTTCAGAGGGAACACTGAAGCTTTCTTT.

This rearrangement joins TRBV5-4 to TRBJ2-1; 9 bases line up with TRBD2. The junction had 11 bases not matched to a gene; V was cut back by 4 bases and J by 6 bases. Germline CDR1 and CDR2: SGHNT and YYREEE (reference sequence). The CDR3 is made up of 16 amino acids. CDR3 sequence (DNA): TGTGCCAGCAGCCAAGTAGCGGGAGTGGTCGGCAATGAGCAGTTCTTC. Translated: CASSQVAGVVGNEQFF.

The rearrangement uses TRBV18 and TRBJ1-2, with D unresolved. The CDR3 runs 13 residues. CDR1 and CDR2 from the germline V gene are KGHSH and LQKENI. V shed 3 bases and J shed 3 bases, with 8 bases lying between them. CDR3 DNA sequence: TGTGCCAGCTCACCTCAGGTATACTATGGCTACACCTTC. Encoded protein: CASSPQVYYGYTF.

The chain recombines TRBV10-1 with TRBJ2-3; D may be TRBD2 (5 bases). In germline, CDR1 is WNHNN, CDR2 SYGVQD (reference sequence). The CDR3 sequence is 14 residues long. V dropped 0 bases and J dropped 10 bases, with 14 bases sitting between them. The CDR3, as DNA: TGCGCCAGCAGTGAGTCCACAGCCCCGAGGGCGCAGTATTTT. Translating gives CASSESTAPRAQYF.

The J gene is TRBJ2-7, the V gene TRBV6-5; 8 bases align to TRBD1. CDR3 size: 14 residues. Germline values: CDR1 MNHEY, CDR2 SVGAGI. With V trimmed by 6 bases and J by 3 bases, 7 bases remained unmatched. The CDR3 reads CASSKSGQGYEQYV. The DNA for the CDR3 is TGTGCCAGCAGCAAAAGCGGACAGGGCTACGAGCAGTACGTC.

The count of this clone is one. The chain joins TRBV6-6 to TRBJ1-5, with no clear D. The germline V gene encodes CDR1 MNHNY and CDR2 SVGAGI (reference sequence). The V gene lost 6 bases and the J gene lost 0 bases, with 21 bases spanning the gap. The CDR3 contains 18 residues. The chain's CDR3 is CASSRRLPFLDSNQPQHF. CDR3 nucleotide sequence: TGTGCCAGCAGCCGACGACTACCTTTTCTCGATAGCAATCAGCCCCAGCATTTT.

The CDR3 bases are TGTGCCAGCAGCTTCGGTCTTCGCGAGACCCAGTACTTC. It translates to CASSFGLRETQYF. The chain combines TRBV5-4 with TRBJ2-5, with unresolved D. V lost 2 bases and J lost 5, with 10 bases in between. CDR1 and CDR2 from the germline V gene are SGHNT and YYREEE (reference sequence). The CDR3 has 13 amino acids.

This rearrangement joins TRBV3-1 (or the pseudogene TRBV3-2) to TRBJ2-5, with a tentative D call TRBD2 (7 bases). Deletions cut 1 base from V and 5 bases from J, with 14 bases between. Germline loops: CDR1 LGHDT, CDR2 YNNKEL (reference sequence). CDR3 length: 15 amino acids. This chain's CDR3 is CASSQGGGPGETQYF. DNA of the CDR3: TGTGCCAGCAGCCAAGGGGGGGGGCCAGGGGAGACCCAGTACTTC.

The V call is TRBV6-2 or TRBV6-3, the J call TRBJ2-1; possible D gene TRBD2, 5 bases. From germline, CDR1 is MNHEY and CDR2 SVGEGT. The CDR3 is 16 amino acids. The V gene lost 2 bases and the J gene lost 1 base, with 12 bases spanning the gap. The CDR3 protein is CASSYLGDKSYNEQFF. CDR3 nucleotides: TGTGCCAGCAGTTACCTCGGGGATAAGTCCTACAATGAGCAGTTCTTC.

This chain joins TRBV5-1 and TRBJ2-5, with D tentatively TRBD1 (6 bases). Trimming stripped 3 bases from V and 4 bases from J, with 13 bases between. Per the germline V gene, CDR1 is SGHRS and CDR2 is YFSETQ. The CDR3 sequence is 14 residues long. CDR3 DNA: TGCGCCAGCAGCTCGCAGGGGAACCGAGAGACCCAGTACTTC. It specifies CASSSQGNRETQYF.

The chain has TRBV29-1 and TRBJ2-2; maybe TRBD2 (6 bases). The CDR3 covers 14 residues. Trimming cost V 3 bases and J 3 bases, with 11 bases left between them. Germline V gene sequence: CDR1 SQVTM, CDR2 ANQGSEA. The CDR3 DNA reads as TGCAGCGTTGATGGGGGGTCGTACACCGGGGAGCTGTTTTTT. Amino acid sequence: CSVDGGSYTGELFF.

The V gene is TRBV10-2, the J gene TRBJ2-7; 12 nucleotides match TRBD2. The CDR3 loop spans 15 amino acids. Germline assignment: CDR1 WSHSY and CDR2 SAAADI. After removal of 5 bases from V and 0 bases from J, the junction contained 2 bases not matched to a gene. In DNA form, the CDR3 reads TGCGCCAGCAGTAAGACTAGCGGGAGCTCCTACGAGCAGTACGTC. It translates to CASSKTSGSSYEQYV.

The chain employs TRBV24-1 and TRBJ2-1; D is perhaps TRBD1 (6 bases). This CDR3 comprises 15 residues. In germline, CDR1 is KGHDR, CDR2 SFDVKD. V dropped 4 bases and J dropped 9 bases, with 18 bases sitting between them. The CDR3 nucleotides are TGTGCCACCAGTGACCTAACCTCGGACAGCTCTGAGCAGTTCTTC. Amino acid sequence: CATSDLTSDSSEQFF.

The chain employs TRBV24-1 and TRBJ2-2; 7 positions match TRBD1. This CDR3 spans 16 amino acids. The V gene end was trimmed by 0 bases and the J gene end by 2 bases; junction bases not matched to a gene: 2. Germline loops: CDR1 KGHDR, CDR2 SFDVKD. DNA for the CDR3: TGTGCCACCAGTGATTTGGGGACAGTTAACACCGGGGAGCTGTTTTTT. Translated: CATSDLGTVNTGELFF.

V usage is TRBV4-1 and J usage is TRBJ2-2; TRBD1 aligns across 10 bases. The ends lost 3 bases at V and 6 bases at J; junction bases unmatched: 10. This CDR3 contains 17 residues. Looked up from germline, CDR1 is MGHRA and CDR2 is YSYEKL. The CDR3 sequence is CASSHRAGQGTAGELFF. The CDR3 nucleotides read TGCGCCAGCAGCCATAGAGCGGGACAGGGGACCGCCGGGGAGCTGTTTTTT.

This chain uses TRBV4-1 with TRBJ2-1; 10 bases match TRBD2. After removal of 0 bases from V and 3 bases from J, the junction contained 5 bases not matched to a gene. The CDR3 runs 17 residues. Germline values: CDR1 MGHRA, CDR2 YSYEKL. The CDR3 coding sequence is TGCGCCAGCAGCCAAGACAGGACTAGCGGAGGCTACAATGAGCAGTTCTTC. Its translation: CASSQDRTSGGYNEQFF.

The chain combines TRBV27 with TRBJ2-1; perhaps TRBD1 as D (6 bases). The CDR3 contains 11 residues. Germline CDR1 reads MNHEY; CDR2 reads SMNVEV (reference sequence). The ends were cut back, 6 bases at V and 10 bases at J, with 10 bases in the middle. Here the CDR3 reads CASSRGFEQFF. The CDR3 coding sequence is TGTGCCAGCAGCAGGGGTTTCGAGCAGTTCTTC.

The chain recombines TRBV6-5 with TRBJ1-2; D perhaps matches TRBD1 (6 bases). Germline V gives CDR1 MNHEY, CDR2 SVGAGI. The CDR3 is 14 residues long. V lost 2 bases and J 4 bases, leaving 11 bases between the germline ends. The CDR3 region has the DNA TGTGCCAGCAGTTACGGGTCAGGGGCCTATGGCTACACCTTC. Its translation: CASSYGSGAYGYTF.